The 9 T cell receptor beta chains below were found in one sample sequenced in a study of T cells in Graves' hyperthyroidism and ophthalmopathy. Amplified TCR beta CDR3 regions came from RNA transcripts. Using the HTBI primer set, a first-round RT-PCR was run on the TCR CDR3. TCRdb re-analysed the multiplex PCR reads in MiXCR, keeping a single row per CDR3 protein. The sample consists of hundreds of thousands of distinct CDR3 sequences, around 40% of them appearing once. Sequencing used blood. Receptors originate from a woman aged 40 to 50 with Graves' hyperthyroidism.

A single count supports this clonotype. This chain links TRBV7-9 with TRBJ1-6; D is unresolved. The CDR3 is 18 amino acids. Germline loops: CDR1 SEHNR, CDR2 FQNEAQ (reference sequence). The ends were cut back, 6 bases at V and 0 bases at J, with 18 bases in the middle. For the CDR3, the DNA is TGTGCCAGCAGACAAGACCCAAGGATTAGCTCCTATAATTCACCCCTCCACTTT. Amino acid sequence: CASRQDPRISSYNSPLHF.

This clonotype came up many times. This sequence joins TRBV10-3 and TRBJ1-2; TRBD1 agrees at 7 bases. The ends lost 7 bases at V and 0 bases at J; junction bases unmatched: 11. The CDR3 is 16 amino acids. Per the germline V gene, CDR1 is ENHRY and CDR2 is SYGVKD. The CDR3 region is CAITPTGPFSNYGYTF. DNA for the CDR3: TGTGCCATCACCCCGACAGGGCCCTTTTCTAACTATGGCTACACCTTC.

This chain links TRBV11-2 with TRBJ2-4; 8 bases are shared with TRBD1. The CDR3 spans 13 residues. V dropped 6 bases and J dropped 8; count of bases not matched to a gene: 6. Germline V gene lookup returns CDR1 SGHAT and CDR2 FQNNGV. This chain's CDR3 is CASRQQGGDIQYF. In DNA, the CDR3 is TGTGCCAGCAGGCAACAGGGGGGAGACATTCAGTACTTC. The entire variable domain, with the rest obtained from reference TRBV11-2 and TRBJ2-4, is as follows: EAGVAQSPRYKIIEKRQSVAFWCNPISGHATLYWYQQILGQGPKLLIQFQNNGVVDDSQLPKDRFSAERLKGVDSTLKIQPAKLEDSAVYLCASRQQGGDIQYFGAGTRLSVL.

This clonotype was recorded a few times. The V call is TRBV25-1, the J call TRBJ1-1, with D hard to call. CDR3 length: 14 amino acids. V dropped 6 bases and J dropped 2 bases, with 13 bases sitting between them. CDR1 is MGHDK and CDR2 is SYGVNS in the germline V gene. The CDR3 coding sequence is TGTGCCAGCAGCCCCACGTCAGCAAACACTGAAGCTTTCTTT. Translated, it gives CASSPTSANTEAFF.

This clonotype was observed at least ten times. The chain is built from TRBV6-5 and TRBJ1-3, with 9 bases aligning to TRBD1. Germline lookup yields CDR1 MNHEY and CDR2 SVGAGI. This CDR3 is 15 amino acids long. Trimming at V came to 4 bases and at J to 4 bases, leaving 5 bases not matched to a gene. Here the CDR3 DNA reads TGTGCCAGCAGTTCCGGGACAGGGCAGGGAAACACCATATATTTT. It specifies CASSSGTGQGNTIYF.

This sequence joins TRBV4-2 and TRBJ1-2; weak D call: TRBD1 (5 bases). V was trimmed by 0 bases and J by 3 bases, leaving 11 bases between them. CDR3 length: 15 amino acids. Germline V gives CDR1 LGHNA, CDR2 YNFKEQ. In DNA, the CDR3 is TGTGCCAGCAGCCAAGATGAATTCAGGGACTATGGCTACACCTTC. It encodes CASSQDEFRDYGYTF.

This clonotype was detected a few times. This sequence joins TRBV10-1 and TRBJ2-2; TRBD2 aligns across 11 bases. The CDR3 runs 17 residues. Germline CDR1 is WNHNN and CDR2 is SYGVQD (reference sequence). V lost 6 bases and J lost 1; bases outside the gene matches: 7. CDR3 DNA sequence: TGCGCCAGCAGGACCCCCGGGACTAGCGGGAACACCGGGGAGCTGTTTTTT. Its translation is CASRTPGTSGNTGELFF.

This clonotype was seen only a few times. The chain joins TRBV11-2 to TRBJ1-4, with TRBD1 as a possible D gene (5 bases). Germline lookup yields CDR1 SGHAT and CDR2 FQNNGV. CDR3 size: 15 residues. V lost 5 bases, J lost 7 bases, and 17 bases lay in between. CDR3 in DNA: TGTGCCAGCAGCCTCGGGAGGGGCTCCGGTGAAAAACTGTTTTTT. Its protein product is CASSLGRGSGEKLFF.

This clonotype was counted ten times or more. The CDR3: CSARDEGQGTYEQYF. CDR3 in DNA: TGCAGTGCTAGAGATGAGGGACAGGGGACCTACGAGCAGTACTTC. This chain connects TRBV20-1 to TRBJ2-7, with 10 bases identical to TRBD1. Germline V gives CDR1 DFQATT, CDR2 SNEGSKA (reference sequence). V dropped 0 bases and J dropped 2; count of bases not matched to a gene: 4. The CDR3 consists of 15 residues.